This TCR beta chain was identified in a study of control samples from healthy donors and cancer patients. The CDR3 has 14 amino acids. V dropped 2 bases and J dropped 1 base, with 8 bases sitting between them. Germline CDR1 MDHEN, CDR2 SYDVKM. The method was immunoSEQ multiplex PCR; TCRdb's version includes in-frame clones alone and lacks a portion of them. The sample yields about 130,000 clones, about nine tenths seen once. This rearrangement joins TRBV28 to TRBJ1-1; D gene uncertain. The TCR was taken from a man aged 35 to 55 in good health. The sequenced material came from blood. The CDR3 sequence is CASSLVGGNTEAFF. In DNA, the CDR3 is TGTGCCAGCAGTTTAGTGGGAGGGAACACTGAAGCTTTCTTT.